The clone carrying this T cell receptor (beta chain) was seen repeatedly, ten times or more. What it binds is not known. TCRdb itself ran the reads through MiXCR, one entry per CDR3 protein. This table has approximately 500,000 distinct CDR3 sequences, around 10% appearing once. This sample is part of a study of T cell repertoires in cytomegalovirus infection. Turning to the study itself: CMV infection and matching HLA type were both indicated by public TCR beta signatures. Study results and caveats: In two of eight donors, the top clonotype was HLA-C-restricted CMV-specific. CMV carriers with the relevant HLA were identified by cumulative public TCR beta family frequency.

Trimming removed 0 bases at V and 5 bases at J, with 16 bases between. Germline-derived CDR1 and CDR2 are DFQATT and SNEGSKA (reference sequence). The CDR3 runs 15 residues. The genes are TRBV20-1 and TRBJ1-2; weak D call: TRBD1 (6 bases). The clonotype originates from a human donor in good health (CMV status not recorded). Some clones in this sample may be carry-over from other donors' samples. The sample comprised PBMCs. Here the CDR3 DNA reads TGCAGTGCTAGAGATGGGGGGGGCTCTCGGTATGGCTACACCTTC. Translation: CSARDGGGSRYGYTF.